This record covers a single T cell receptor beta chain. Antigen unknown. This sample was included in a study of PD-1 blockade in classical Hodgkin lymphoma. Method: immunoSEQ multiplex PCR; TCRdb's copy keeps in-frame clones and lacks some. This table has around 9,900 clones, approximately 90% appearing once. The germline CDR1 and CDR2 sequences are MDHEN and SYDVKM. Trimming shortened V by 4 bases and J by 8 bases, and 8 bases separated the two germline ends. The CDR3 is made up of 11 amino acids. Study-level points and caveats: Complete responders had baseline diversity similar to newly diagnosed patients.

All patients experienced relapse after autologous stem cell transplantation, and brentuximab vedotin exposure was variable. V gene TRBV28 combines with J gene TRBJ1-2, with D hard to call. This TCR derives from a human donor with classical Hodgkin lymphoma. Specimen: peripheral blood mononuclear cells (PBMCs), collected at baseline. The CDR3 is CASSSLRGYTF. DNA of the CDR3: TGTGCCAGCAGTTCCCTTCGCGGCTACACCTTC.